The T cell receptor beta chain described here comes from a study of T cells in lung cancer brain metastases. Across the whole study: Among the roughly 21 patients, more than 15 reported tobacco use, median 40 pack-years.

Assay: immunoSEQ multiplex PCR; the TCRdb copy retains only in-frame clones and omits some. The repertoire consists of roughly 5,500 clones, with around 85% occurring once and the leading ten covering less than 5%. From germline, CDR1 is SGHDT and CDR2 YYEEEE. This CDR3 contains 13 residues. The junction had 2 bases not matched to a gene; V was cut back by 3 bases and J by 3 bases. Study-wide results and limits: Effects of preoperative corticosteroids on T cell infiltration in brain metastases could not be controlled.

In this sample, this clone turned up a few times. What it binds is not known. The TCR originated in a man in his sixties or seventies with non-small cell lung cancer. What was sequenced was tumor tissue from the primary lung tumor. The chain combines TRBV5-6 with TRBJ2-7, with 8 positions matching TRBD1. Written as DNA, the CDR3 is TGTGCCAGCAGCTCCAGGGGGCTCTACGAGCAGTACTTC. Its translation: CASSSRGLYEQYF.